This T cell receptor (beta chain) was identified during a study of molecular identifiers for immune sequencing clone quantification. Points on this clonotype: One end of the junction varies from germline; a read error may be responsible.

The CDR3 loop spans 15 amino acids. Germline CDR1 SEHNR, CDR2 FQNEAQ (reference sequence). Each CDR3 protein is one row after TCRdb ran MiXCR on the PCR reads. The sample includes 100,000 or so distinct CDR3 sequences, under 25% of them seen just once. The sequence was collected from a human donor in good health. Some libraries in this study had Jurkat cell RNA spiked in. V and J are TRBV7-9 and TRBJ2-2, with TRBD1 matching 9 bases. The sequencing sample was made of naive CD8+ T cells from blood, with Jurkat cell RNA spiked in. The subset was: FACS-sorted CD8+CD4-CCR7+CD45RA+ naive T cells. The DNA of the CDR3 is TGTGCCAGCACCCCTGGACAGGGGAGCACCGGGGAGCTGTCTTTT. Amino acids: CASTPGQGSTGELSF.